The source of this TCR beta chain is a study of blood T cell repertoires in COVID-19 (dated by TCRdb to 2018 to 2021). A note on the overall study: The collaborator samples originated in the United States, Italy and Spain and spanned the acute and convalescent phases of COVID-19. A freely available public database, intended as a resource for researchers studying the immune response to SARS-CoV-2, is where the repertoires were released. The prospective study material was composed of cDNA or gDNA derived from T cells, B-cell-depleted T cells, or PBMCs. The sample metadata nearly always contained a de-identified subject ID, COVID-19 status, age in years and sex. The samples were drawn from the first 160 participants of the ongoing ImmuneRACE study and from 950 to 1,500 subjects provided by 6 global collaborators. Where HLA class I and class II types were available, the types were taken from metadata supplied by the sample provider, not from assay-based typing. The dataset comprised deeply sampled blood TCRbeta repertoires from subjects exposed to, actively infected with, or recovered from COVID-19.

On the study overall, not on this receptor specifically: How much clinical and demographic metadata was included differed by source and by participant, and the metadata was provided uncurated.

Of note for this clone: There is no known antigen for this receptor. No base qualities exist here, and no much larger clone lies one base off it.

Each collaborating institution followed its own protocols to collect whole blood in K2EDTA tubes. For TCRbeta analysis, collaborators shipped samples in one of three forms: frozen whole blood, isolated PBMCs, or DNA extracted from either of those sample types. Deletion took 5 bases off V and 2 bases off J, with a span of 18 bases between the germline ends. Sequences SGHVS (CDR1) and FQNEAQ (CDR2) are obtained from the germline V gene. From cysteine to phenylalanine, the CDR3 is 16 amino acids long. Just CDR3 DNA is preserved here, 48 bases in frame from base 1. TCRbeta CDR3 regions were amplified from genomic DNA by means of the immunoSEQ Assay, a bias-controlled multiplex PCR. The published analysis was carried out like this. The number of nucleated cells in each sample was estimated by amplification of reference gene primers within the assay. Sequence reads were collapsed and filtered to measure the absolute abundance of every unique TCRbeta CDR3 rearrangement. Productive Simpson clonality was computed per sample as the square root of Simpson's diversity index over productive rearrangements. What TCRdb holds here is the immuneACCESS table cut down to in-frame rearrangements. Part of the clones is not present; checked against another copy, under half of the missing clones reflect an unresolved V gene, and the others are unexplained. The DNA gave D and trimming, while V, J and clone size come from that table. Within this sample are roughly 200,000 clones, with 60% to 85% of them counted one time only. The ten largest clonotypes hold approximately 8.6% of the sample.

The sequenced material came from peripheral blood. This chain joins TRBV7-8 to TRBJ2-5; TRBD1 is a weak D gene call, 7 bases matching. This receptor was taken from a woman aged 45-65 years with active or convalescent COVID-19. The DNA sequence is given as TGTGCCAGCAGCCCCAGGGGGGCGCTCGCGCAAGAGACCCAGTACTTC. This gives the protein CASSPRGALAQETQYF.